These 20 T cell receptor beta chains share one sample of origin, sequenced in a study of tumor-infiltrating lymphocytes in primary liver carcinoma. A primer in the constant region served to generate TCR beta cDNA from 500 to 600 ng of total RNA. Three nested multiplex PCR rounds, a slightly modified ARM-PCR method, built the TCR beta libraries. Running around 9 cycles apiece, the first two PCR rounds relied on TRBV1-TRBV30 forward primers together with a C-beta reverse primer. TCRdb re-analysed the multiplex PCR reads in MiXCR, keeping a single row per CDR3 protein. The top ten clones hold 9.5% of a sample with 100,000 or so distinct CDR3 sequences, 55% to 70% of them seen once. DNA and RNA were both co-extracted from approximately 20-30 mg of bulk tissue that had not been sorted. Input material: liver tumor tissue from sampling region 5. Regarding subset: tumor region T5, tumor centre. The receptor source for this set is a woman aged 55-69 years with primary liver carcinoma and hepatitis B virus infection.

In the case of this clonotype: A much larger clone sits a single nucleotide away, making a read error possible. The chain carries TRBV28 and TRBJ1-1; TRBD1 is a possible D gene (5 bases). CDR1 is MDHEN and CDR2 is SYDVKM in the germline V gene. This CDR3 has 15 amino acids. V dropped 5 bases and J dropped 1 base, with 14 bases sitting between them. CDR3 region: CASSGHGRGNTEAFF. For the CDR3, the DNA is TGTGCCAGCAGTGGGCACGGGAGGGGGAACACTGAAGCTTTCTTT.

This clonotype was counted a few times. V is TRBV11-3 and J is TRBJ2-1; D call uncertain. The V gene lost 5 bases and the J gene lost 3 bases, with 8 bases spanning the gap. The germline CDR1 and CDR2 sequences are SGHNT and YENEEA. The CDR3 spans 13 residues. CDR3 DNA: TGTGCCAGCAGCGCTGGGGACTACAATGAGCAGTTCTTC. Protein sequence: CASSAGDYNEQFF.

As regards this clonotype: This could be a read error, since a much larger clone is one nucleotide away. The chain is built from TRBV7-8 and TRBJ2-1; TRBD2 matches 7 bases. Per germline, CDR1 SGHVS and CDR2 FQNEAQ. V gave up 5 bases and J gave up 0 bases; unmatched junction bases: 7. The CDR3 covers 16 residues. DNA for the CDR3: TGTGCCAGCAGCCGGGTCGCTAGCGGCTCCTACAATGAGCAGTTCTTC. Amino acid sequence: CASSRVASGSYNEQFF. Complete variable domain (other parts from reference TRBV7-8 and TRBJ2-1): GAGVSQSPRYKVAKRGQDVALRCDPISGHVSLFWYQQALGQGPEFLTYFQNEAQLDKSGLPSDRFFAERPEGSVSTLKIQRTQQEDSAVYLCASSRVASGSYNEQFFGPGTRLTVL.

In the case of this clonotype: This CDR3 fails to terminate in the conserved phenylalanine or tryptophan, so it likely reflects a read error. This chain uses TRBV10-3 with TRBJ2-5; 9 bases are shared with TRBD1. The CDR3 extends over 18 amino acids. CDR1 and CDR2 (germline): ENHRY, SYGVKD. The CDR3, as DNA: TGTGCCATCAGTGAGTCGGAACCGGGACAGGGCTTCGGAGAGGCCCAGTACTTA. This gives the protein CAISESEPGQGFGEAQYL.

On this clonotype itself: The CDR3 does not end in the conserved phenylalanine or tryptophan, so this is likely a read error. The chain links TRBV5-1 to TRBJ2-7; 12 nucleotides agree with TRBD2. The germline V gene has CDR1 SGHRS and CDR2 YFSETQ. V was pared by 3 bases and J by 7 bases, with 8 bases of the junction left unmatched. This CDR3 comprises 15 residues. CDR3 nucleotides: TGCGCCAGCAGCTGGACTAGCGGGACAGTAAATGAGCAGTACTCC. It yields the protein CASSWTSGTVNEQYS.

Note on this clonotype: Given a much more abundant clone one base away, this may be a read error. V gene TRBV5-4 combines with J gene TRBJ2-1, with D possibly being TRBD1 (6 bases). This CDR3 has 16 amino acids. Trimming took 2 bases from V and 3 from J, leaving 15 bases between them. The V gene's germline CDR1 is SGHNT and CDR2 YYREEE (reference sequence). The CDR3 loop is CASSLDRWRNYNEQFF. CDR3 bases: TGTGCCAGCAGCTTAGACAGGTGGCGAAACTACAATGAGCAGTTCTTC.

The rearrangement joins TRBV18 to TRBJ2-1; the D is unclear. Trimming stripped 3 bases from V and 2 bases from J, with 11 bases between. The CDR3 has 15 residues. Germline values: CDR1 KGHSH, CDR2 LQKENI. In DNA, the CDR3 is TGTGCCAGCTCACCTGCTCGTCAGGCCTACAATGAGCAGTTCTTC. Its protein product is CASSPARQAYNEQFF.

This clonotype came up once. The CDR3 protein is CASSPGTGFGTGELFF. The CDR3 DNA follows: TGTGCCAGCTCACCTGGGACAGGGTTTGGCACCGGGGAGCTGTTTTTT. The J gene is TRBJ2-2, the V gene TRBV18; 9 bases are shared with TRBD1. This CDR3 spans 16 amino acids. Germline V gives CDR1 KGHSH, CDR2 LQKENI. V dropped 3 bases and J dropped 4; count of bases not matched to a gene: 6.

The chain links TRBV11-2 to TRBJ1-2, with D possibly matching TRBD1 (6 bases). Germline-derived CDR1 and CDR2 are SGHAT and FQNNGV. With 5 bases removed from V and 4 bases from J, the gap between germline ends came to 20 bases. The CDR3 consists of 16 residues. The CDR3 nucleotides are TGTGCCAGCAGCCTCGGGACATCGGGGGAGTTCTATGGCTACACCTTC. This codes for CASSLGTSGEFYGYTF.

The sample holds one count of this clonotype. The chain is built from TRBV6-6 and TRBJ1-6; a weak D match, TRBD1 (5 bases). Trimming removed 5 bases from V and 7 bases from J, with 18 bases in between. The CDR3 sequence is 16 residues long. In germline, CDR1 is MNHNY, CDR2 SVGAGI (reference sequence). The CDR3 DNA reads TGTGCCAGCAGTACCGTAGGCCCGGGGGAGAATTCACCCCTCCACTTT. Encoded protein: CASSTVGPGENSPLHF.

With regard to this clonotype: At one boundary the junction diverges from the germline segment, which might be a read error. The chain's CDR3 is CARSFSQAGALNYDYTF. The CDR3 bases are TGTGCCAGGAGTTTTAGCCAGGCGGGGGCGCTGAACTATGACTACACCTTC. The chain is built from TRBV12-3 or TRBV12-4 and TRBJ1-2, with D possibly matching TRBD1 (6 bases). The CDR3 is made up of 17 amino acids.

Comment on this clonotype: A much larger clone differs by one base, so this may be a read error. The chain recombines TRBV28 with TRBJ1-5, with D unclear. The CDR3 extends over 15 amino acids. Trimming shortened V by 9 bases and J by 8 bases, and 23 bases separated the two germline ends. Looked up from germline, CDR1 is MDHEN and CDR2 is SYDVKM. The CDR3 loop reads CASYPQRAGKKPQHF. The DNA for the CDR3 is TGTGCCAGTTACCCACAGAGGGCGGGAAAGAAGCCCCAGCATTTT.

A note on this clonotype: The junction differs from germline at one of its ends, possibly a read error. The chain recombines TRBV5-1 with TRBJ2-5; 9 bases agree with TRBD2. Germline V gene sequence: CDR1 SGHRS, CDR2 YFSETQ. This CDR3 is built from 14 residues. CDR3: CATSRLAEQETQYF. The CDR3 DNA reads TGCGCCACCAGCAGACTAGCGGAACAAGAGACCCAGTACTTC.

This clonotype has only one observation. A much larger clone is a single base away; this may be a read error. The CDR3 coding sequence is TGTGCCCGCAGTGAAGGAAACAGGGGAGTCTACGAGCAGTACTTC. Translated, it gives CARSEGNRGVYEQYF. This chain joins TRBV25-1 and TRBJ2-7; 7 nucleotides match TRBD1. This CDR3 contains 15 residues. Germline V lookup: CDR1 MGHDK, CDR2 SYGVNS.

As regards this clonotype: Compared with germline, one end of the junction differs, possibly owing to a read error. This chain uses TRBV29-1 with TRBJ2-7; 11 bases match TRBD1. Germline-derived CDR1 and CDR2 are SQVTM and ANQGSEA. The CDR3 loop spans 13 amino acids. CDR3 sequence (DNA): TGCAGTGCTAGGACAGGGGGCGATTACGAGCATTACTTC. Translated: CSARTGGDYEHYF.

As to this clonotype: One junction end disagrees with the germline gene, perhaps due to a read error. The chain links TRBV6-6 to TRBJ1-5; D gene uncertain. The CDR3 extends over 13 amino acids. CDR1 is MNHNY, CDR2 SVGAGI, per germline (reference sequence). The CDR3 is CASSYGVNQLQHF. The CDR3 nucleotides read TGTGCCAGCAGTTACGGCGTGAATCAGCTCCAGCATTTT.

With respect to this clonotype: Because it lacks the conserved phenylalanine or tryptophan at the end, this CDR3 is likely a read error. The CDR3 DNA follows: TGTGCCAGCAGTCAGGACACCGGCCACGAGCAGTACTAC. Translation gives CASSQDTGHEQYY. The V gene is TRBV6-5, the J gene TRBJ2-7, with D perhaps matching TRBD1 (5 bases). This CDR3 spans 13 amino acids. V was clipped by 5 bases and J by 5 bases, with 13 bases between them. Germline V gene data show CDR1 as MNHEY and CDR2 as SVGAGI.

This sequence joins TRBV12-3 or TRBV12-4 and TRBJ1-1; D unclear. The CDR3 is 15 residues long. Deletions cut 3 bases from V and 5 bases from J, with 16 bases between. CDR3 region: CASSFRGRFGTEAFF. The DNA for the CDR3 is TGTGCCAGCAGTTTTAGAGGGAGATTCGGAACTGAAGCTTTCTTT.

Turning to this clonotype: The CDR3 does not close with the conserved phenylalanine or tryptophan, likely indicating a read error. The limits of the CDR3 on the DNA are not certain, so only TCRdb's listed CDR3 is given. The V and J genes are TRBV11-2 and TRBJ2-3. The CDR3 contains 13 residues when both ends are counted. From germline, CDR1 is SGHAT and CDR2 FQNNGV. The CDR3: CATSLDRGDTKYS.

This clonotype appeared a few times. The chain combines TRBV28 with TRBJ2-7; 8 bases match TRBD1. The V segment lost 10 bases and the J segment 1 base; nucleotides outside the gene matches: 9. The germline gives CDR1 MDHEN, CDR2 SYDVKM. CDR3 length equals 14 residues. CDR3: CATSRGQGSYEQYF. The CDR3 coding sequence is TGTGCCACCAGCAGAGGACAGGGTTCCTACGAGCAGTACTTC.